This T cell receptor (beta chain) was sequenced for a study of somatic mutations in cytotoxic T cells in rheumatoid arthritis (dated by TCRdb to about 2017). Looking at the study overall: Peripheral blood (approximately 32 ml EDTA) was collected from patients immediately after diagnosis and before any treatment began. Median age was essentially the same in the patient group and the control group. The study asked whether expanded CD8+ T-cell clones in newly diagnosed, untreated rheumatoid arthritis carry somatic mutations, and used TCRB deep sequencing to characterize clonality. TCRB deep sequencing was performed for roughly 69 rheumatoid arthritis patients and around 20 healthy controls. Some V beta antibody-stained T-cell populations were flow-sorted on a FACSAria II or Sony SH800 at nearly 100% purity, and sorted V beta1+ cells also underwent TCRB sequencing. What the authors observed across the whole study: In about an eighth of the roughly 60 patients the largest CD8+ clone exceeded 20% of CD8+ cells, and several identical CD8+ TCRB sequences were shared between blood and synovial fluid. The expanded CD8+ clones had unknown antigen targets, and not appearing in virus-specific databases did not rule out that they were virus-specific. No adjustment for multiple comparisons was made for the slight TRBV07 underrepresentation in patients. An increase of CD8+ clonality with age was seen in patients (Spearman r ≈ 0.49) but not in healthy controls. CD8+ T-cell clonality did not differ significantly between rheumatoid arthritis patients and age-matched healthy controls.

The immunoSEQ assay was applied to genomic DNA for TCRB CDR3 sequencing. Per the source publication's procedure: Patient CD8+ clones larger than 1% were compared against published virus-specific TCRB sequences, and only a few matched. Nothing other than productive TCRB rearrangements was included in the analyses. Clonality was calculated as a Shannon entropy-based productive clonality index, and a clone was defined by a unique TCRB CDR3 sequence. The template counts of each clone relative to the total templates per sample were used to calculate repertoire overlap between two samples. Flow cytometry-measured V-gene usage correlated with V-gene usage from TCRB sequencing, with a Spearman r of about 0.56. This immuneACCESS table, as held by TCRdb, lists in-frame sequences with V and J called but not all clones. Of the missing ones, under half trace to an unresolved V gene in checked studies; the others have no known cause. Clonal size and the V and J genes are those of that table, whereas D and trimming came from the DNA. Recorded for this sample are approximately 30,000 clones; 80% to 85% of them occurred a single time. 7.5% to 9.5% of the sample belongs to the ten largest clones.

Flow cytometry confirmed the purity of CD4+ and CD8+ cells that had been isolated by positive magnetic bead selection on an AutoMACS. After a first flow cytometry screen using a TCR V beta antibody panel, clonal expansions were characterized through TCRB deep sequencing of sorted CD8+ fractions. Isolation of peripheral blood mononuclear cells was done through Ficoll-Paque PLUS density gradient separation. DNA from CD4-enriched, CD8-enriched or PBMC samples was extracted using Nucleospin Tissue or Tissue XS kits and then quantified on a Qubit 2.0 fluorometer. CDR1 and CDR2 are read off the germline V gene as MNHEY and SVGAGI. V is pared back by 5 bases and J by 8 bases, with 21 bases lying between the germline termini. From the cysteine up to the phenylalanine, the CDR3 has a length of 15 residues. The sequence is cut down to CDR3 DNA, 45 bases in frame from base 1. Of note for this clone: The antigen it binds to is not known. It has no much larger one-base neighbor in the sample; base qualities were not kept.

This clonotype originated in an adult with rheumatoid arthritis. The chain joins TRBV6-5 to TRBJ1-2, with the D gene not clear enough to name. Sequenced sample: CD8+ T cells sorted from blood. The sequence in DNA is TGTGCCAGCAGTAACTTACCCTCCGGATCCTACGGCTACACCTTC. Its amino acids are CASSNLPSGSYGYTF.